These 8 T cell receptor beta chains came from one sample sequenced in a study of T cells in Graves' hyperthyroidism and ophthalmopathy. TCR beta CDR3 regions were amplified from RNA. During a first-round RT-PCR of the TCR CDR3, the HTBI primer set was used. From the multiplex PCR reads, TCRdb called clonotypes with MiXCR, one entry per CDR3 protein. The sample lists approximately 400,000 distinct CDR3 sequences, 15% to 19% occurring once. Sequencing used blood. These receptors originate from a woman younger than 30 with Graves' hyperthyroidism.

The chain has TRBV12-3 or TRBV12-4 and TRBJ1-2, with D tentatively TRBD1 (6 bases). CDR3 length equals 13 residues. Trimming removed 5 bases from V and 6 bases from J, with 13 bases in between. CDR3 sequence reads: CASSTGLRNGYTF. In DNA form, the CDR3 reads TGTGCCAGCAGTACAGGGCTAAGGAATGGCTACACCTTC.

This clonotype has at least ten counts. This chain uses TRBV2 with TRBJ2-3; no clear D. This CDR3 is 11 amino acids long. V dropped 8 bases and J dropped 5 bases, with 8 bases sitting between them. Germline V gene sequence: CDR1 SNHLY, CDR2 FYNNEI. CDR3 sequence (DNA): TGTGCCAGCGGTGGTGTAGATACGCAGTATTTT. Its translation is CASGGVDTQYF.

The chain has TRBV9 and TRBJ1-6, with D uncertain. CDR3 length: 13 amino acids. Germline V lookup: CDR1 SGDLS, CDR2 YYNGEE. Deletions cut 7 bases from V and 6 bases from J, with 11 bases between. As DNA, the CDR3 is TGTGCCAGCGGAGAAACGAGTAATTCACCCCTCCACTTT. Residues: CASGETSNSPLHF.

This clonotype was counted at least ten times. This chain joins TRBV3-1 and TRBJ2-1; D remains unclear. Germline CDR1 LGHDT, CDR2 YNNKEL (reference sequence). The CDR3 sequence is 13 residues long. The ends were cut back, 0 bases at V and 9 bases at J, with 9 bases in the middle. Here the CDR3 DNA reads TGTGCCAGCAGCCAAGATGGTACAGTTGAGCAGTTCTTC. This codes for CASSQDGTVEQFF.

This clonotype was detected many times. The CDR3 bases are TGTGCCGGGTTGGGGACAGGGATCGGGGAGCTGTTTTTT. This sequence encodes CAGLGTGIGELFF. The J gene is TRBJ2-2, the V gene TRBV12-3 or TRBV12-4; 9 bases align to TRBD1. This CDR3 has 13 amino acids. V trimming: 11 bases; J trimming: 7 bases; junction bases outside the gene matches: 8.

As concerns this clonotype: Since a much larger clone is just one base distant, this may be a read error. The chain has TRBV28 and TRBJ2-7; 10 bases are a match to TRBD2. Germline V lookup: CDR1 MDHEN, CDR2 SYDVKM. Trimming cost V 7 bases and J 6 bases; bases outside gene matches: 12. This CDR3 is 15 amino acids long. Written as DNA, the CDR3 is TGTGCCAGCATACAGACCCTAGCGGGAGCGACCGAGCAGTACGTC. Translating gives CASIQTLAGATEQYV.

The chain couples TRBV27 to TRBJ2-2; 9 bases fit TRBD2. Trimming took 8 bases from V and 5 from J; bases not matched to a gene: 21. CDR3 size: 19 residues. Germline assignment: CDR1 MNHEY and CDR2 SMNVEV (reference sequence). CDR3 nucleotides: TGTGCCAGCTTCCCTCAGCCCCTTTTCAGCGGGAGGACGACCGGGGAGCTGTTTTTT. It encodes CASFPQPLFSGRTTGELFF.

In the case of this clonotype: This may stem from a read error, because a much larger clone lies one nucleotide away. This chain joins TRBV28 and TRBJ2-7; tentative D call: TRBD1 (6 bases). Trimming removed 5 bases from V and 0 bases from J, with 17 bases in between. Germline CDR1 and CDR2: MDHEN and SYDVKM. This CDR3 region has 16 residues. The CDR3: CASSPRQDSDSYEQYF. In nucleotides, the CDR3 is TGTGCCAGCAGTCCCCGACAGGATTCGGACTCCTACGAGCAGTACTTC.